This record concerns one TCR beta chain sequence. This record comes from a study of technical replicates of blood from a few donors. TCRdb's copy holds only in-frame clones and misses some; the assay was immunoSEQ multiplex PCR. The data show just under 60,000 clones, about nine tenths seen once. V lost 6 bases to trimming and J lost 5 bases, with 20 bases between them. The CDR3 is 15 amino acids. Germline V gene lookup returns CDR1 SGHDT and CDR2 YYEEEE. The TCR comes from a human donor in good health. Some clones in this sample may be carry-over from other donors' samples. V is TRBV5-6 and J is TRBJ1-1; a possible D gene is TRBD1 (6 bases). The specimen sequenced was PBMCs. The CDR3 nucleotides are TGTGCCAGCACACGCGGCACAGGGTTTGGGACTGAAGCTTTCTTT. Its protein is CASTRGTGFGTEAFF.